The 30 T cell receptor beta chains below all came from one sample that was sequenced in a study of blood T cell repertoires in COVID-19. Assay used: immunoSEQ multiplex PCR; TCRdb lists only in-frame clones, some missing. The top ten hold 1.4% of the sample, which has around 400,000 clones, 88% seen once. Material: PBMCs or T cells enriched from blood (not recorded which). Receptors originate from a woman between 18 and 30 years old who had been exposed to COVID-19.

This clone was counted only a few times. The chain recombines TRBV4-2 with TRBJ2-3; weak D call: TRBD2 (6 bases). This CDR3 has 16 residues. The V and J ends lost 0 bases and 4 bases respectively, with 14 bases between them. In germline, CDR1 is LGHNA, CDR2 YNFKEQ. CDR3: CASSQDRGTGADTQYF. The CDR3 DNA is TGTGCCAGCAGCCAAGATCGGGGTACGGGAGCAGATACGCAGTATTTT.

The J gene is TRBJ1-2, the V gene TRBV6-5; the D is unclear. Between the trimmed V and J ends, which lost 4 bases and 1 base, there was a span of 10 bases. The CDR3 loop spans 14 amino acids. Germline V gene data show CDR1 as MNHEY and CDR2 as SVGAGI. The CDR3 DNA follows: TGTGCCAGCAGTTTGTCAGGACTTAACTATGGCTACACCTTC. Translation: CASSLSGLNYGYTF.

The rearrangement uses TRBV19 and TRBJ1-1; TRBD1 matches at 7 bases. The CDR3 totals 14 residues. CDR1 and CDR2 from the germline V gene are LNHDA and SQIVND (reference sequence). V lost 6 bases, J lost 3 bases, and 7 bases stayed unmatched. The CDR3 reads CASRITGADTEAFF. The CDR3 bases are TGTGCCAGTAGGATAACAGGGGCGGACACTGAAGCTTTCTTT.

A few counts support this clone. The chain recombines TRBV5-4 with TRBJ1-2; 12 bases line up with TRBD1. Germline CDR1 SGHNT, CDR2 YYREEE (reference sequence). The CDR3 totals 17 residues. Germline trimming cut 2 bases from V and 0 bases from J; bases unmatched to any gene: 5. The CDR3 region is CASSFRDRGPANYGYTF. The CDR3, as DNA: TGTGCCAGCAGCTTTCGGGACAGGGGGCCTGCTAACTATGGCTACACCTTC.

The chain has TRBV5-5 and TRBJ1-5; TRBD1 is a possible D gene (5 bases). V lost 4 bases and J lost 2, with 10 bases in between. Germline CDR1 SGHKS, CDR2 YYEKEE (reference sequence). This CDR3 region has 14 residues. The CDR3 sequence is CASSSRVGNQPQHF. CDR3 nucleotide sequence: TGTGCCAGCAGCAGCAGGGTAGGCAATCAGCCCCAGCATTTT. Together with reference TRBV5-5 and TRBJ1-5, the CDR3 gives the full variable domain: DAGVTQSPTHLIKTRGQQVTLRCSPISGHKSVSWYQQVLGQGPQFIFQYYEKEERGRGNFPDRFSARQFPNYSSELNVNALLLGDSALYLCASSSRVGNQPQHFGDGTRLSIL.

V gene TRBV11-2 combines with J gene TRBJ2-3; TRBD2 matches at 11 bases. CDR1 SGHAT and CDR2 FQNNGV come from the germline V gene. Trimming cost V 3 bases and J 0 bases; bases outside gene matches: 8. This CDR3 contains 18 residues. The CDR3 nucleotides are TGTGCCAGCAGCTTCCTAACCGGGACTAGCGGTAGCACAGATACGCAGTATTTT. Translated: CASSFLTGTSGSTDTQYF.

This sequence joins TRBV28 and TRBJ2-5, with D tentatively TRBD2 (5 bases). V was cut by 8 bases and J by 2 bases, with 18 bases left in between. Germline V lookup: CDR1 MDHEN, CDR2 SYDVKM. The CDR3 consists of 15 residues. This CDR3 reads CASWRGESRQETQYF. The CDR3 nucleotides are TGTGCCAGCTGGCGTGGGGAGTCCCGGCAAGAGACCCAGTACTTC.

This clone was found once. V usage is TRBV6-5 and J usage is TRBJ1-1, with D tentatively TRBD1 (5 bases). Germline loops: CDR1 MNHEY, CDR2 SVGAGI. The CDR3 totals 15 residues. V dropped 2 bases and J dropped 1 base, with 11 bases sitting between them. The CDR3 protein is CASSYSRVGNTEAFF. The CDR3 nucleotides are TGTGCCAGCAGTTACAGCAGGGTCGGGAACACTGAAGCTTTCTTT.

The chain carries TRBV15 and TRBJ1-1; 8 bases match TRBD1. The J segment lost 3 bases and the V segment lost 0 bases, leaving 3 bases of the junction unmatched. Germline values: CDR1 LNHNV, CDR2 YYDKDF (reference sequence). This CDR3 has 15 residues. For the CDR3, the DNA is TGTGCCACCAGCAGAGATGGACAGGGAGACACTGAAGCTTTCTTT. Protein product: CATSRDGQGDTEAFF.

This sequence joins TRBV19 and TRBJ2-7; D may be TRBD1 (6 bases). Trimming left V 2 bases short and J 2 bases short, with 13 bases between. This CDR3 is 15 amino acids long. Germline assignment: CDR1 LNHDA and CDR2 SQIVND (reference sequence). CDR3 nucleotide sequence: TGTGCCAGTAGTATAAGGGGGACACCTGCCTACGAGCAGTACTTC. This gives the protein CASSIRGTPAYEQYF. Variable domain in full (rest from reference TRBV19 and TRBJ2-7): DGGITQSPKYLFRKEGQNVTLSCEQNLNHDAMYWYRQDPGQGLRLIYYSQIVNDFQKGDIAEGYSVSREKKESFPLTVTSAQKNPTAFYLCASSIRGTPAYEQYFGPGTRLTVT.

The rearrangement joins TRBV14 to TRBJ2-7, with D perhaps matching TRBD2 (7 bases). Per germline, CDR1 SGHDN and CDR2 FVKESK. V was trimmed by 4 bases and J by 2 bases, leaving 15 bases between them. The CDR3 has 15 amino acids. CDR3 nucleotides: TGTGCCAGCAGCCCCTTGGGGGGGGCCCCCTACGAGCAGTACTTC. The encoded protein is CASSPLGGAPYEQYF.

The chain links TRBV2 to TRBJ2-2; D perhaps matches TRBD1 (6 bases). The CDR3 is 15 amino acids. V lost 7 bases and J lost 3, with 15 bases in between. Looked up from germline, CDR1 is SNHLY and CDR2 is FYNNEI. As DNA, the CDR3 is TGTGCCAGCACCTACGACAGGTCCGACACCGGGGAGCTGTTTTTT. It specifies CASTYDRSDTGELFF.

This clone was seen a single time. The chain uses TRBV5-1 and TRBJ2-3, with D uncertain. Trimming stripped 4 bases from V and 6 bases from J, with 9 bases between. The germline CDR1 and CDR2 sequences are SGHRS and YFSETQ. This CDR3 has 12 amino acids. The CDR3 bases are TGCGCCAGCAGCCTCGGAGTGGATACGCAGTATTTT. It translates to CASSLGVDTQYF.

This clone was counted a single time. The V and J genes are TRBV5-1 and TRBJ2-3; 8 nucleotides agree with TRBD2. Germline CDR1 is SGHRS and CDR2 is YFSETQ. Germline trimming cut 1 base from V and 6 bases from J; bases unmatched to any gene: 4. The CDR3 contains 14 residues. CDR3 sequence reads: CASSLSAGADTQYF. The DNA for the CDR3 is TGCGCCAGCAGCTTGTCAGCGGGGGCGGATACGCAGTATTTT.

This clone was counted once. This chain links TRBV10-1 with TRBJ1-4, with D tentatively TRBD1 (6 bases). The CDR3 runs 13 residues. V was cut by 2 bases and J by 7 bases, with 8 bases left in between. Germline V CDR1 and CDR2: WNHNN, SYGVQD (reference sequence). CDR3 sequence (DNA): TGCGCCAGCAGTGAGCAGGGGAGTGAAAAACTGTTTTTT. Protein product: CASSEQGSEKLFF.

The chain has TRBV6-5 and TRBJ2-7; possibly TRBD1 for D (5 bases). Per the germline V gene, CDR1 is MNHEY and CDR2 is SVGAGI. V lost 7 bases, J lost 1 base, and 11 bases lay in between. There are 13 residues in the CDR3. The CDR3 DNA reads as TGTGCCAGCAAAAGGCAGGGATCCTACGAGCAGTACTTC. It translates to CASKRQGSYEQYF.

The V gene is TRBV3-1 (or the pseudogene TRBV3-2), the J gene TRBJ2-7; the D gene is possibly TRBD2 (5 bases). The germline V gene encodes CDR1 LGHDT and CDR2 YNNKEL (reference sequence). This CDR3 has 14 amino acids. V lost 3 bases and J 0 bases, leaving 9 bases between the germline ends. CDR3 nucleotide sequence: TGTGCCAGCAGCCATCCTCGGGGCTCCTACGAGCAGTACTTC. This codes for CASSHPRGSYEQYF.

The gene calls are TRBV15 and TRBJ1-5; TRBD1 might be the D (6 bases). The ends were cut back, 3 bases at V and 7 bases at J, with 16 bases in the middle. Germline CDR1 and CDR2: LNHNV and YYDKDF (reference sequence). The CDR3 is 15 residues long. The CDR3 sequence: CATSSRQAGGQPQHF. The CDR3 nucleotides read TGTGCCACCAGCAGTCGACAGGCCGGAGGACAGCCCCAGCATTTT.

V usage is TRBV25-1 and J usage is TRBJ1-2; 9 nucleotides align to TRBD1. V dropped 3 bases and J dropped 5; count of bases not matched to a gene: 10. Germline assignment: CDR1 MGHDK and CDR2 SYGVNS. This CDR3 has 16 residues. CDR3 in DNA: TGTGCCAGCAGTGAGGGTGTAGGGACAGGGAGGTATGGCTACACCTTC. Residues: CASSEGVGTGRYGYTF.

The V and J genes are TRBV28 and TRBJ1-1; perhaps TRBD1 as D (6 bases). The CDR3 sequence is 12 residues long. Germline V gene sequence: CDR1 MDHEN, CDR2 SYDVKM. Trimming took 4 bases from V and 9 from J, leaving 12 bases between them. CDR3 loop: CASSSRQGKAFF. The CDR3 nucleotides are TGTGCCAGCAGTTCGAGGCAGGGGAAAGCTTTCTTT.

V is TRBV4-3 and J is TRBJ1-1; 9 bases are a match to TRBD1. Trimming cost V 2 bases and J 4 bases; bases outside gene matches: 5. CDR1 is LGHNA, CDR2 YSLEER, per germline. CDR3 length: 15 amino acids. The CDR3: CASSQPGQGFTEAFF. In DNA form, the CDR3 reads TGCGCCAGCAGCCAACCGGGACAGGGTTTCACTGAAGCTTTCTTT.

This chain joins TRBV5-1 and TRBJ2-7; 8 bases map to TRBD2. This CDR3 has 15 amino acids. CDR1 and CDR2 from the germline V gene are SGHRS and YFSETQ. V shed 1 base and J 0 bases; nucleotides not matched to a gene: 3. The CDR3 sequence is CASSLSGGSSYEQYF. The DNA of the CDR3 is TGCGCCAGCAGCTTGTCGGGGGGGAGCTCCTACGAGCAGTACTTC.

This rearrangement joins TRBV7-8 to TRBJ2-5; TRBD2 aligns across 8 bases. With 7 bases clipped from V and 2 bases from J, the junction kept 3 bases outside the gene matches. The V gene's germline CDR1 is SGHVS and CDR2 FQNEAQ. This CDR3 region has 13 residues. The CDR3 protein is CASKPGGQETQYF. CDR3 DNA: TGTGCCAGCAAACCGGGGGGGCAAGAGACCCAGTACTTC.

This chain joins TRBV28 and TRBJ2-2, with 8 positions matching TRBD1. Per the germline V gene, CDR1 is MDHEN and CDR2 is SYDVKM. J gave up 3 bases and V 4 bases, and 10 bases lay outside the gene matches. The CDR3 loop spans 17 amino acids. DNA of the CDR3: TGTGCCAGCAGTTCCGGACAGGGTATGGGGGACACCGGGGAGCTGTTTTTT. Translation: CASSSGQGMGDTGELFF.

The chain employs TRBV6-1 and TRBJ2-7; 10 bases match TRBD2. This CDR3 has 14 amino acids. J gave up 3 bases and V 5 bases, and 4 bases lay outside the gene matches. Germline V gene data show CDR1 as MNHNS and CDR2 as SASEGT. The CDR3 region has the DNA TGTGCCAGCAGTATAGCGGGAGGCATCTACGAGCAGTACTTC. It specifies CASSIAGGIYEQYF.

The chain employs TRBV5-4 and TRBJ2-3; 9 bases map to TRBD2. CDR1 is SGHNT, CDR2 YYREEE, per germline (reference sequence). V dropped 5 bases and J dropped 6; count of bases not matched to a gene: 10. The CDR3 has 15 residues. As DNA, the CDR3 is TGTGCCAGCAGACGCGCCGGGACTAGCCTGGATACGCAGTATTTT. Translated, it gives CASRRAGTSLDTQYF. The full variable domain, rest sourced from reference TRBV5-4 and TRBJ2-3, is ETGVTQSPTHLIKTRGQQVTLRCSSQSGHNTVSWYQQALGQGPQFIFQYYREEENGRGNFPPRFSGLQFPNYSSELNVNALELDDSALYLCASRRAGTSLDTQYFGPGTRLTVL.

The chain uses TRBV30 and TRBJ2-2; no clear D. CDR3 length: 11 amino acids. Germline assignment: CDR1 GTSNPN and CDR2 SVGIG (reference sequence). V was trimmed by 5 bases and J by 3 bases, leaving 4 bases between them. The CDR3 here is CAWDYTGELFF. DNA of the CDR3: TGTGCCTGGGACTACACCGGGGAGCTGTTTTTT.

This chain joins TRBV12-3 or TRBV12-4 and TRBJ2-5; D might be TRBD2 (5 bases). The germline V and J ends were trimmed by 8 bases and 5 bases, with 9 bases remaining between them. The CDR3 contains 11 residues. In nucleotides, the CDR3 is TGTGCCAGCCAACGAGGGGAGACCCAGTACTTC. Amino acids: CASQRGETQYF.

The chain is built from TRBV6-4 and TRBJ2-5; 13 bases align to TRBD2. The CDR3 runs to 19 residues. Germline CDR1 and CDR2: MRHNA and SNTAGT. V lost 7 bases, J lost 0 bases, and 14 bases stayed unmatched. CDR3 loop: CASTKRTSGRVSDQETQYF. DNA of the CDR3: TGTGCCAGCACCAAAAGGACTAGCGGGAGAGTGTCAGACCAAGAGACCCAGTACTTC.

In this sample, this clone turned up once. This CDR3 reads CASSPGTGQGNTIYF. The DNA for the CDR3 is TGTGCCAGCTCACCGGGGACAGGGCAAGGAAACACCATATATTTT. The chain links TRBV18 to TRBJ1-3, with TRBD1 matching over 9 bases. The germline CDR1 and CDR2 sequences are KGHSH and LQKENI. Germline trimming cut 3 bases from V and 4 bases from J; bases unmatched to any gene: 4. This CDR3 is 15 amino acids long.